Listed below are T cell receptor beta chains from one sample, sequenced in a study of blood T cell repertoires in COVID-19. Clones were read by immunoSEQ multiplex PCR, and TCRdb kept only the in-frame ones, dropping some. The table shows roughly 69,000 clones, with under 90% occurring only once. The sample taken for sequencing was peripheral blood. These receptors all come from a human donor in a cohort sampled during active COVID-19. CDR3s include the opening cysteine and the closing phenylalanine or tryptophan.

>TRBV6-2/TRBV6-3
CASSYRSYNEQFF
>TRBV9
CASSAGSRSQPQHF
>TRBV5-1
CASSLTTLILAVTGGANVLTF
>TRBV6-2/TRBV6-3
CASSSWGRIYEQYF
>TRBV21-1
CASSTGHSNQPQHF
>TRBV10-3
CAISESTQGLLNTEAFF
>TRBV2
CASRDNTGNGYTF
>TRBV5-1
CASSLTSGGYEQYF
>TRBV19
CASSDQHRPEDTQYF
>TRBV25-1
CASSDGTLGNQPQHF
>TRBV3-1/TRBV3-2
CASSQDSGTGNSNQPQHF
>TRBV19
CASTLGAQGINEQYF
>TRBV6-2/TRBV6-3
CASSYLNLRQGPRIEAFF
>TRBV6-2/TRBV6-3
CASSYSMTGLYGYTF
>TRBV4-3
CASSPFWTGGDTGELFF
>TRBV18
CASSPPSVSGRTDTQYF
>TRBV19
CASSIGTGWETQYF
>TRBV4-1
CASSQPTSGGNEQFF
>TRBV7-8
CASSFRLAGEETQYF
>TRBV2
CASSGEQGTSSEQYF
>TRBV5-6
CASSFDGVGVFSPLHF
>TRBV9
CASSVGGGPTGELFF
>TRBV5-1
CASSFTGGLSEKLFF
>TRBV18
CASSPLGGRSDTEAFF
>TRBV7-9
CASSFTGTVIEQFF
>TRBV12-5
CASADDSISYEQYF
>TRBV19
CASSAGTYEQYF
>TRBV2
CASSVSGTGAYEQYF